This is a list of T cell receptor beta chains from one sample in a study of T cells after yellow fever vaccination. TCRdb re-analysed the 5' RACE reads in MiXCR, keeping a single row per CDR3 protein. The sample includes around 350,000 distinct CDR3 sequences, around a tenth of them seen just once. Sample: PBMCs, taken on the day of the first yellow fever vaccination. The receptors come from a man younger than 30 who received the YFV17D yellow fever vaccine. The CDR3 runs from the conserved cysteine through the conserved F or W. The order of the fields is J gene, V gene, clone size, CDR3 protein. Expanded clones get a size class; other rows say once, few or many, or leave the size out.

j_call: TRBJ2-3
v_call: TRBV20-1
clone_size: NA
cdr3_aa: CSASLSPDTQYF

j_call: TRBJ2-1
v_call: TRBV5-1
clone_size: few
cdr3_aa: CASRTQGTYNEQFF

j_call: TRBJ2-1
v_call: TRBV5-1
clone_size: few
cdr3_aa: CASRNSGAHEQFF

j_call: TRBJ1-5
v_call: TRBV12-3/TRBV12-4
clone_size: NA
cdr3_aa: CASRLGGQPQHF

j_call: TRBJ2-1
v_call: TRBV29-1
clone_size: few
cdr3_aa: CSGGGDGWNNEQFF

j_call: TRBJ1-5
v_call: TRBV9
clone_size: NA
cdr3_aa: CASSVGRGGQPQHF

j_call: TRBJ2-3
v_call: TRBV5-1
clone_size: few
cdr3_aa: CASSMGLAGRTDTQYF

j_call: TRBJ2-1
v_call: TRBV4-2
clone_size: few
cdr3_aa: CASSQGHANSVQEQFF

j_call: TRBJ2-7
v_call: TRBV2
clone_size: NA
cdr3_aa: CASSPGIPPPHEQYF

j_call: TRBJ2-3
v_call: TRBV5-1
clone_size: NA
cdr3_aa: CASSFVGTGSTDTQYF

j_call: TRBJ1-2
v_call: TRBV6-2/TRBV6-3
clone_size: NA
cdr3_aa: CASSSLTANYGYTF

j_call: TRBJ2-3
v_call: TRBV4-3
clone_size: NA
cdr3_aa: CASSQDILASDTQYF

j_call: TRBJ2-5
v_call: TRBV18
clone_size: few
cdr3_aa: CASSPKEGARETQYF

j_call: TRBJ2-3
v_call: TRBV7-2
clone_size: many
cdr3_aa: CASSLGISGGAVDTQYF

j_call: TRBJ1-3
v_call: TRBV12-3/TRBV12-4
clone_size: few
cdr3_aa: CASSPRTANSGNTIYF

j_call: TRBJ1-2
v_call: TRBV19
clone_size: NA
cdr3_aa: CASQTDYYGYTF

j_call: TRBJ1-6
v_call: TRBV5-1
clone_size: NA
cdr3_aa: CASSGGDSYNSPLHF

j_call: TRBJ1-1
v_call: TRBV12-3/TRBV12-4
clone_size: many
cdr3_aa: CASRSGTNTEAFF

j_call: TRBJ1-5
v_call: TRBV24-1
clone_size: NA
cdr3_aa: CATSEAMSNQPQHF

j_call: TRBJ1-1
v_call: TRBV4-1
clone_size: few
cdr3_aa: CASSPVPGQGLNTEAFF

j_call: TRBJ1-1
v_call: TRBV12-3/TRBV12-4
clone_size: few
cdr3_aa: CASSFIRGTEAFF

j_call: TRBJ1-4
v_call: TRBV5-1
clone_size: NA
cdr3_aa: CASSPRQGGEKLFF

j_call: TRBJ1-5
v_call: TRBV20-1
clone_size: few
cdr3_aa: CSATPDRGNQPQHF

j_call: TRBJ1-2
v_call: TRBV25-1
clone_size: NA
cdr3_aa: CASSESDIWGYTF